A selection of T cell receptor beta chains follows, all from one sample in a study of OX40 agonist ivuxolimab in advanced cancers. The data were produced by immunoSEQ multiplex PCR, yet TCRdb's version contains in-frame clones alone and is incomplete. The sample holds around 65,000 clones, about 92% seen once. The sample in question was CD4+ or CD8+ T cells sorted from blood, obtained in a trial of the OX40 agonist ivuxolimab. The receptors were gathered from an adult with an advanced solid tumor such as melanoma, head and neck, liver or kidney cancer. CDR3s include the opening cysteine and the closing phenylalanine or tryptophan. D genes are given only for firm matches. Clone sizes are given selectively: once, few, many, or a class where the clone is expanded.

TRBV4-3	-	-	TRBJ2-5	CASSQELGGPQETQYF	TGCGCCAGCAGCCAAGAACTGGGAGGCCCTCAAGAGACCCAGTACTTC
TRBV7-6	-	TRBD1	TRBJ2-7	CASSATGTAYEQYF	TGTGCCAGCAGCGCGACCGGGACAGCATACGAGCAGTACTTC
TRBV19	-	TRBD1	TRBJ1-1	CASSITRTGRSTEAFF	TGTGCCAGTAGTATAACCAGGACAGGGCGGTCGACTGAAGCTTTCTTT
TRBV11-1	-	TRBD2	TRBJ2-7	CASSLAGGFEQYF	TGTGCCAGCAGCTTAGCGGGGGGGTTCGAGCAGTACTTC
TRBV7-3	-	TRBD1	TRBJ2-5	CASSTSGGTETQYF	TGTGCCAGCAGCACCTCAGGGGGCACAGAGACCCAGTACTTC
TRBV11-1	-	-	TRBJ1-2	CASSLDPHNDGYTF	TGTGCCAGCAGCTTAGATCCGCACAATGATGGCTACACCTTC
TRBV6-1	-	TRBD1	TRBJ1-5	CASSARDRGNEPQHF	TGTGCCAGCAGTGCGCGGGACAGGGGTAACGAGCCCCAGCATTTT
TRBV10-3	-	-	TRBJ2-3	CAISVGVDTQYF	TGTGCCATCAGTGTAGGGGTAGATACGCAGTATTTT
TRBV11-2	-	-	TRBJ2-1	CASSGGGLRVDNEQFF	TGTGCCAGCAGCGGGGGTGGCCTGAGGGTGGACAATGAGCAGTTCTTC
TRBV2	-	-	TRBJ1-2	CASSAYINYGYTF	TGTGCCAGCAGTGCTTACATCAACTATGGCTACACCTTC
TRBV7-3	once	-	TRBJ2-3	CASSPEVGDTQYF	TGTGCCAGCAGCCCCGAAGTGGGAGATACGCAGTATTTT
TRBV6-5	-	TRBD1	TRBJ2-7	CASTAPGQGGEQYF	TGTGCCAGCACCGCCCCGGGACAGGGCGGCGAGCAGTACTTC
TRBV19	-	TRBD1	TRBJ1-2	CASRGQGRYTF	TGTGCCAGTAGGGGACAGGGTCGCTACACCTTC
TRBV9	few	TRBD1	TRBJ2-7	CASSPLAGQGYEQYF	TGTGCCAGCAGCCCCCTCGCGGGACAGGGTTACGAGCAGTACTTC
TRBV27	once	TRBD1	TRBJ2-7	CASSFWGQTYEQYF	TGTGCCAGCAGTTTCTGGGGACAGACCTACGAGCAGTACTTC
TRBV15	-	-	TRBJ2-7	CATSTEPDREGTLEQYF	TGTGCCACCAGCACAGAGCCAGACAGGGAGGGGACTCTCGAGCAGTACTTC
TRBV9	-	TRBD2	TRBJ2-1	CASSPGGTSGYNEQFF	TGTGCCAGCAGCCCGGGCGGGACTAGCGGATACAATGAGCAGTTCTTC
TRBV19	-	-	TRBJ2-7	CASSIGPGYEQYF	TGTGCCAGTAGTATAGGGCCAGGCTACGAGCAGTACTTC
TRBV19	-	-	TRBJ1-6	CASSIQNPGSYNSPLHF	TGTGCCAGTAGTATACAGAACCCCGGGTCCTATAATTCACCCCTCCACTTT
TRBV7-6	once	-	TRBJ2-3	CASSLEGLSTDTQYF	TGTGCCAGCAGCTTAGAGGGTCTAAGCACAGATACGCAGTATTTT
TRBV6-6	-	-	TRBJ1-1	CASSPGGGQQAEAFF	TGTGCCAGCAGTCCCGGGGGGGGTCAGCAAGCTGAAGCTTTCTTT
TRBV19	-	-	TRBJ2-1	CASSNVGLWGEQFF	TGTGCCAGTAGTAACGTAGGGCTTTGGGGTGAGCAGTTCTTC
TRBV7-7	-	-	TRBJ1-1	CASSLHRDIRTEAFF	TGTGCCAGCAGCTTGCACCGGGACATACGCACTGAAGCTTTCTTT
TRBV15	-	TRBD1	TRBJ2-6	CATSRPGQGFSGANVLTF	TGTGCCACCAGCAGACCGGGACAGGGCTTCTCTGGGGCCAACGTCCTGACTTTC
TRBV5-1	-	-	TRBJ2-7	CASSSPGSLHEQYF	TGCGCCAGCAGCTCCCCGGGTAGCTTGCACGAGCAGTACTTC
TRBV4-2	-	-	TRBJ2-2	CASSQAVAGESRELFF	TGTGCCAGCAGCCAAGCGGTCGCAGGGGAGTCTCGGGAGCTGTTTTTT
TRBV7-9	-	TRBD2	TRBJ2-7	CASSPSRSGSPGEQYF	TGTGCCAGCAGCCCTAGTCGTAGCGGGAGCCCGGGGGAGCAGTACTTC